The 16 T cell receptor beta chains below were found in one sample sequenced in a study of blood T cell repertoires in COVID-19. Clones were read by immunoSEQ multiplex PCR, and TCRdb kept only the in-frame ones, dropping some. The sample lists about 200,000 clones, less than 90% seen once, with roughly 0.69% in the top ten. Sequenced sample: peripheral blood. All receptors derive from a middle-aged man with acute or convalescent COVID-19.

The chain employs TRBV6-2 or TRBV6-3 and TRBJ2-7; D might be TRBD1 (5 bases). The CDR3 sequence is 15 residues long. V dropped 2 bases and J dropped 3 bases, with 14 bases sitting between them. CDR1 MNHEY and CDR2 SVGEGT come from the germline V gene. The CDR3: CASSYSRGRDYEQYF. The CDR3 DNA follows: TGTGCCAGCAGTTACAGTAGAGGCAGGGACTACGAGCAGTACTTC.

The chain couples TRBV7-9 to TRBJ2-1, with 11 bases fitting TRBD2. In germline, CDR1 is SEHNR, CDR2 FQNEAQ (reference sequence). The junction had 10 bases not matched to a gene; V was cut back by 1 base and J by 2 bases. The CDR3 length is 19 residues. The chain's CDR3 is CASSLGLAGGPGAYNEQFF. CDR3 nucleotide sequence: TGTGCCAGCAGCTTAGGCTTAGCGGGAGGGCCGGGGGCCTACAATGAGCAGTTCTTC.

This CDR3 reads CASSFPTGDRGEQYF. As DNA, the CDR3 is TGTGCCAGCAGCTTCCCGACAGGGGATAGGGGGGAGCAGTACTTC. The V gene is TRBV7-9, the J gene TRBJ2-7, with 8 positions matching TRBD1. Germline V gene sequence: CDR1 SEHNR, CDR2 FQNEAQ (reference sequence). CDR3 length equals 15 residues. The ends lost 3 bases at V and 7 bases at J; junction bases unmatched: 11. The full variable domain, rest sourced from reference TRBV7-9 and TRBJ2-7, is DTGVSQNPRHKITKRGQNVTFRCDPISEHNRLYWYRQTLGQGPEFLTYFQNEAQLEKSRLLSDRFSAERPKGSFSTLEIQRTEQGDSAMYLCASSFPTGDRGEQYFGPGTRLTVT.

This rearrangement joins TRBV19 to TRBJ1-2; D unresolved. V was pared by 7 bases and J by 6 bases, with 12 bases between. Germline loops: CDR1 LNHDA, CDR2 SQIVND (reference sequence). The CDR3 totals 12 residues. The CDR3 DNA reads TGTGCCAGTACCGGAGCACCTGATGGCTACACCTTC. It translates to CASTGAPDGYTF.

This sequence joins TRBV4-2 and TRBJ2-7; TRBD2 is a possible D gene (5 bases). CDR1 LGHNA and CDR2 YNFKEQ come from the germline V gene. Deletions cut 0 bases from V and 2 bases from J, with 11 bases between. This CDR3 region has 15 residues. CDR3 DNA: TGTGCCAGCAGCCAAGAATCGGGGTCACCCTACGAGCAGTACTTC. Translated: CASSQESGSPYEQYF.

In this sample, this clone turned up once. The chain couples TRBV5-6 to TRBJ1-2; 9 nucleotides match TRBD1. V shed 8 bases, J shed 4 bases, and the junction held 9 bases outside the gene matches. Germline V gene sequence: CDR1 SGHDT, CDR2 YYEEEE. CDR3 length: 14 residues. DNA of the CDR3: TGTGCCAGTGTGTTAGGGACAGGGATCTATGGCTACACCTTC. Its translation: CASVLGTGIYGYTF.

As DNA, the CDR3 is TGTGCCAGCAGTTTTTCGCAGAACTATCCGCCCCAGCATTTT. This gives the protein CASSFSQNYPPQHF. J is TRBJ1-5 and V is TRBV28; D not resolved. The V end lost 3 bases, the J end lost 9 bases, and 15 bases lay between the germline ends. CDR3 size: 14 residues. Germline CDR1 is MDHEN and CDR2 is SYDVKM.

The chain carries TRBV3-1 (or the pseudogene TRBV3-2) and TRBJ2-1; D is unclear. V was trimmed by 1 base and J by 9 bases, leaving 4 bases between them. CDR1 and CDR2 (germline): LGHDT, YNNKEL (reference sequence). The CDR3 loop spans 11 amino acids. The CDR3 region has the DNA TGTGCCAGCAGCCAAGGGCCTGAGCAGTTCTTC. Its translation is CASSQGPEQFF.

The V gene is TRBV5-1, the J gene TRBJ1-3; 9 bases map to TRBD1. Germline CDR1 is SGHRS and CDR2 is YFSETQ. The ends lost 3 bases at V and 7 bases at J; junction bases unmatched: 2. CDR3 length equals 13 residues. Here the CDR3 DNA reads TGCGCCAGCAGCTGGACAGGGGAGAACACCATATATTTT. This encodes CASSWTGENTIYF. Drawing the rest from reference TRBV5-1 and TRBJ1-3, the complete variable domain is KAGVTQTPRYLIKTRGQQVTLSCSPISGHRSVSWYQQTPGQGLQFLFEYFSETQRNKGNFPGRFSGRQFSNSRSEMNVSTLELGDSALYLCASSWTGENTIYFGEGSWLTVV.

The chain links TRBV19 to TRBJ1-2; TRBD1 matches 8 bases. Germline V gives CDR1 LNHDA, CDR2 SQIVND (reference sequence). Germline trimming cut 6 bases from V and 0 bases from J; bases unmatched to any gene: 15. The CDR3 totals 18 residues. CDR3 residues: CASRTRDRTPGPNYGYTF. CDR3 coding DNA: TGTGCCAGTAGAACCCGGGACAGGACCCCGGGGCCTAACTATGGCTACACCTTC.

V gene TRBV7-9 combines with J gene TRBJ1-1, with D uncertain. Germline CDR1 is SEHNR and CDR2 is FQNEAQ (reference sequence). Trimming took off 3 bases at V and 7 bases at J, with 15 bases between the two ends. CDR3 size: 14 residues. CDR3 sequence reads: CASSFVPPRGEAFF. DNA for the CDR3: TGTGCCAGCAGCTTTGTCCCTCCCCGGGGTGAAGCTTTCTTT.

The gene calls are TRBV3-1 (or the pseudogene TRBV3-2) and TRBJ1-4; D remains unclear. Trimming left V 4 bases short and J 5 bases short, with 17 bases between. The germline CDR1 and CDR2 sequences are LGHDT and YNNKEL (reference sequence). The CDR3 sequence is 16 residues long. In DNA, the CDR3 is TGTGCCAGCAGCCCCCCTACGGGGATAAGAAATGAAAAACTGTTTTTT. Translation: CASSPPTGIRNEKLFF.

The chain is built from TRBV5-1 and TRBJ2-2; D possibly corresponds to TRBD1 (5 bases). Deletions cut 2 bases from V and 3 bases from J, with 14 bases between. The CDR3 runs 16 residues. CDR1 and CDR2 from the germline V gene are SGHRS and YFSETQ. CDR3 DNA sequence: TGCGCCAGCAGCTTTGTCGCAGGGTGGGACACCGGGGAGCTGTTTTTT. Its translation: CASSFVAGWDTGELFF.

This clone was recorded a few times. V is TRBV2 and J is TRBJ1-2; D is perhaps TRBD1 (5 bases). This CDR3 is 15 amino acids long. The germline V and J ends were trimmed by 1 base and 8 bases, with 17 bases remaining between them. Germline CDR1 reads SNHLY; CDR2 reads FYNNEI. CDR3 sequence (DNA): TGTGCCAGCAGTGAAGGGCCGCCAGGGCTTGGGGGCTACACCTTC. Protein: CASSEGPPGLGGYTF.

The chain has TRBV2 and TRBJ1-1, with D possibly matching TRBD1 (6 bases). CDR1 is SNHLY and CDR2 is FYNNEI in the germline V gene. This CDR3 has 13 amino acids. V lost 8 bases to trimming and J lost 2 bases, with 12 bases between them. The CDR3 region has the DNA TGTGCCAGCCCAGGACAGCCAAACACTGAAGCTTTCTTT. It encodes CASPGQPNTEAFF.

V is TRBV5-8 and J is TRBJ2-2; 7 bases match TRBD1. With V trimmed by 4 bases and J by 0 bases, 3 bases remained unmatched. From germline, CDR1 is SGHTS and CDR2 YDEGEE. The CDR3 loop spans 15 amino acids. CDR3 DNA sequence: TGTGCCAGCAGCCTCGGGACAGCGAACACCGGGGAGCTGTTTTTT. Amino acids: CASSLGTANTGELFF.